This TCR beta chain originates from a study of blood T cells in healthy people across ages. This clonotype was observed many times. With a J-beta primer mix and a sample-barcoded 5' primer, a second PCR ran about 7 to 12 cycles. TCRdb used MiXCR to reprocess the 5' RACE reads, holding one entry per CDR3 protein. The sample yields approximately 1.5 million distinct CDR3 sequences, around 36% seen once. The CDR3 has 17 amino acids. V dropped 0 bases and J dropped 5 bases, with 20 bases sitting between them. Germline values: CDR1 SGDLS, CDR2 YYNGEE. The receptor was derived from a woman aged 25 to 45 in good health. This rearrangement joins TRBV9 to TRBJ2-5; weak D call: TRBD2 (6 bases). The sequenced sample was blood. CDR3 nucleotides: TGTGCCAGCAGCGTAGAGACGGGAGATTTAGCTTTTGAGACCCAGTACTTC. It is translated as CASSVETGDLAFETQYF.